These 27 T cell receptor delta chains came from one sample sequenced in a study of DNA immune sequencing with unique molecular identifiers. All 8 TRDV and 4 TRDJ genes were targeted in 32-plex amplification of genomic DNA. The library had 12-nucleotide UMIs introduced over roughly 3 barcoding cycles, then a second adapter PCR. TCRdb processed the multiplex PCR reads again with the CATT caller. The sample holds under 6,000 delta-chain clones, 11% seen once. Input material: gamma-delta T cells enriched from blood buffy coat, or unenriched PBMCs (not recorded which). The receptor source for this set is a human donor in good health.

This clone appeared a few times. TCRdb's listed protein matches a much larger clone and diverges from this DNA's translation at residue 10, likely through a read error; the protein shown comes from the DNA. The rearrangement joins TRDV2 to TRDJ3, with 10 positions matching TRDD3. The CDR3 extends over 20 amino acids. Germline values: CDR1 GEAIGNYY, CDR2 EKD. J gave up 0 bases and V 2 bases, and 9 bases lay outside the gene matches. DNA for the CDR3: TGTGCCTGTGACAAAGTACTGGGGGATTCGCGCTCCTGGGACACCCGACAGATGTTTTTC. This codes for CACDKVLGDSRSWDTRQMFF.

Many counts were recorded for this clone. The chain employs TRDV1 and TRDJ1, with 8 positions matching TRDD3. The J gene, missing from TCRdb, was assigned here through DNA to germline matching. The J segment lost 0 bases and the V segment lost 0 bases, leaving 33 bases of the junction unmatched. The CDR3 is 26 residues long. Germline-derived CDR1 and CDR2 are TSWWSYY and QGS. The CDR3 here is CALGELGSHGPFPLTGGYVDTDKLIF. The CDR3 bases are TGTGCTCTTGGGGAACTAGGCTCTCATGGCCCCTTCCCACTTACTGGGGGGTATGTGGACACCGATAAACTCATCTTT.

The J segment is TRDJ1; no V gene was assigned; the D segment call TRDD3 is taken from the table without a DNA check. The CDR3 has 16 amino acids. This CDR3 is CALGEERGYYTDKLIF. The CDR3 nucleotides read TGTGCTCTTGGGGAAGAAAGGGGATACTACACCGATAAACTCATCTTT.

This clone was recorded a few times. The protein TCRdb gives is from a much larger clone and does not agree with this DNA's translation at residue 5, likely a read error; the protein shown here comes from the DNA. J is TRDJ1 and V is TRDV2, with 7 bases matching TRDD3. The CDR3 has 17 amino acids. After removal of 3 bases from V and 0 bases from J, the junction contained 12 bases not matched to a gene. Germline CDR1 reads GEAIGNYY; CDR2 reads EKD. CDR3 sequence reads: CACDALVLGENTDKLIF. Written as DNA, the CDR3 is TGTGCCTGTGACGCCCTCGTGTTGGGGGAGAACACCGATAAACTCATCTTT.

This clone was found a few times. TCRdb attributes to this sequence the protein of a much larger clone, which differs from the DNA translation at residue 13; a read error is likely, and the protein displayed is translated from the DNA. The J gene is TRDJ1, the V gene TRDV2, with 7 bases that match TRDD3. The CDR3 consists of 15 residues. Germline-derived CDR1 and CDR2 are GEAIGNYY and EKD. Here the CDR3 reads CACDLLGTDTDKIIF. CDR3 in DNA: TGTGCCTGTGACCTACTGGGGACAGACACCGATAAAATCATCTTT.

This clone has more than one count but fewer than ten. The TCRdb protein comes from a much larger clone and disagrees with this DNA's translation at residue 14, likely due to a read error; the protein given here is derived from the DNA. The sample contains more than one DNA sequence encoding this CDR3. V usage is TRDV2 and J usage is TRDJ1; TRDD3 aligns across 9 bases. Germline V gives CDR1 GEAIGNYY, CDR2 EKD. This CDR3 is built from 17 residues. In DNA form, the CDR3 reads TGTGCCTGTGACACTCTGGGGGATGGAAAGTACACCGATAATCTCATCTTT. It encodes CACDTLGDGKYTDNLIF.

Only a few counts were recorded for this clone. This sequence is one base from a far larger clone and is likely a read error. Other DNA sequences in this sample translate to the same CDR3. V is TRDV2 and J is TRDJ3; 9 bases match TRDD3. The CDR3 runs to 20 residues. Germline CDR1 and CDR2: GEAIGNYY and EKD. Losses at the gene ends were 4 bases for V and 1 base for J; bases not matched to a gene: 13. The CDR3 protein is CACDPIVLGESSWDTRQMFF. The CDR3 DNA reads as TGTGCCTGTGATCCCATTGTACTGGGGGAAAGTTCCTGGGACACCCGACAGATGTTTTTC.

Concerning this clone: The likely explanation is a read error, given a far larger clone one base away. In the same sample, other DNA sequences code for this CDR3. The V gene is TRDV2, the J gene TRDJ1, with D uncertain. CDR3 length: 16 residues. The germline gives CDR1 GEAIGNYY, CDR2 EKD. The DNA of the CDR3 is TGTGCCTGTGACCCGTCCGATCGGAAGTACACAGATAAACTCATCTTT. Translation: CACDPSDRKYTDKLIF.

This clone was counted a few times. A far larger clone lies a single base away; this is likely a read error. The same CDR3 arises from other DNA sequences in this sample as well. This chain joins TRDV2 and TRDJ1; 13 nucleotides match TRDD3. CDR3 length equals 19 residues. The germline gives CDR1 GEAIGNYY, CDR2 EKD. J was trimmed by 8 bases and V by 4 bases; bases with no gene match: 21. The CDR3 protein is CACEIGLNWGIRAGWKLIF. In DNA form, the CDR3 reads TGTGCCTGTGAAATAGGCCTGAACTGGGGGATACGGGCCGGGTGGAAACTCATCTTT.

This clone showed up just a few times. TCRdb's entry gives the protein of a much larger clone, which mismatches this DNA's translation at residue 14, likely from a read error; the protein reported here is translated from the DNA. Written as DNA, the CDR3 is TGTGCCTGTGACACGGGGGGGCTACGGAGCTCCTGGGACAACCGACAGATGTTTTTC. It translates to CACDTGGLRSSWDNRQMFF. The chain carries TRDV2 and TRDJ3, with D possibly matching TRDD3 (5 bases). This CDR3 comprises 19 residues. Germline CDR1 and CDR2: GEAIGNYY and EKD.

This clone has ten or more counts. CDR3 nucleotides: TGTGCAGCAAGCTGTTCTTTCCCCAGGTTTGTACTGGGGGCCCTGTACACCGATAAACTCATCTTT. Its protein product is CAASCSFPRFVLGALYTDKLIF. This rearrangement joins TRAV29/DV5 to TRDJ1; 8 positions match TRDD3. Unmatched junction bases numbered 26, after V lost 1 base and J lost 0 bases. The CDR3 has 22 residues. Germline V CDR1 and CDR2: NSMFDY, ISSIKDK.

On this clone itself: TCRdb's protein for this DNA is that of a much larger clone and differs from the translation at residue 13, likely a read error; the protein shown is the DNA translation. V gene TRDV2 combines with J gene TRDJ3; 13 bases align to TRDD3. The CDR3 has 20 residues. Germline CDR1 is GEAIGNYY and CDR2 is EKD. As DNA, the CDR3 is TGTGCCTGTGACAAAGTACTGGGGGATACGCGCTCCCGGGACACCCGACAGATGTTTTTC. It encodes CACDKVLGDTRSRDTRQMFF.

This clone has a handful of counts. A read error likely explains why the TCRdb protein, taken from a much larger clone, differs from this DNA's translation at residue 5; the protein shown is translated from the DNA. This chain uses TRDV2 with TRDJ3; D unresolved. The CDR3 is 19 amino acids. CDR1 GEAIGNYY and CDR2 EKD come from the germline V gene. V lost 3 bases and J lost 0, with 17 bases in between. This CDR3 reads CACDHIKEEPSWDTRQMFF. In nucleotides, the CDR3 is TGTGCCTGTGACCATATCAAGGAGGAGCCCTCCTGGGACACCCGACAGATGTTTTTC.

Relative to its sample, this clone is large. Other DNA sequences in the sample encode the same CDR3. The J gene is TRDJ1, the V gene TRDV2; D call uncertain. This CDR3 has 16 amino acids. Trimming stripped 3 bases from V and 0 bases from J, with 16 bases between. Germline-derived CDR1 and CDR2 are GEAIGNYY and EKD. The CDR3 here is CACDPSDRKYTDKLIF. The CDR3 DNA reads TGTGCCTGTGACCCGTCCGATCGGAAGTACACCGATAAACTCATCTTT.

This clone was counted only a few times. Other DNA sequences in the same sample also yield this CDR3. The chain links TRDV1 to TRDJ1; D gene uncertain. The CDR3 is made up of 17 amino acids. Germline values: CDR1 TSWWSYY, CDR2 QGS. V gave up 2 bases and J gave up 0 bases, with 16 bases separating them. The DNA of the CDR3 is TGTGCTCTTGGGGAAAAATGGGAGGGAACGTACACCGATAAACTCATCTTT. Translation gives CALGEKWEGTYTDKLIF.

The chain combines TRDV1 with TRDJ1; the match to TRDD3 covers 10 bases. In the absence of a J gene in TCRdb, the DNA was matched to germline to assign it here. Losses at the gene ends were 1 base for V and 10 bases for J; bases not matched to a gene: 9. This CDR3 is 15 amino acids long. Germline assignment: CDR1 TSWWSYY and CDR2 QGS. In nucleotides, the CDR3 is TGTGCTCTTGGGGAACGATTTGGGGGATACTTAGGACTCATCTTT. As protein: CALGERFGGYLGLIF.

A few counts support this clone. The rearrangement uses TRDV1 and TRDJ1; 7 bases map to TRDD3. The J gene is not listed in TCRdb, so it was assigned here from a DNA match to germline. Trimming took 3 bases from V and 0 from J; bases not matched to a gene: 25. Germline CDR1 and CDR2: TSWWSYY and QGS. The CDR3 totals 22 residues. The CDR3 sequence is CALGEVRPGTGDPWWDTDKLIF. The CDR3 bases are TGTGCTCTTGGGGAGGTTCGACCTGGTACTGGGGATCCCTGGTGGGACACCGATAAACTCATCTTT.

In its sample, this clone is medium-sized (0.01 to 0.1%). The V gene is TRAV29/DV5, the J gene TRDJ1, with D perhaps being TRDD2 or TRDD3 (9 bases each). The J gene is absent in TCRdb and was assigned here via DNA matching to germline. Germline V lookup: CDR1 NSMFDY, CDR2 ISSIKDK. V shed 0 bases and J shed 4 bases, with 37 bases lying between them. CDR3 size: 22 residues. CDR3 nucleotide sequence: TGTGCAGCAAGCGCGCCTTCCTACAGAAGAGGACTGGGGGACCGAGCTTTCGATAAACTCATCTTT. This codes for CAASAPSYRRGLGDRAFDKLIF.

In its sample, this clone ranks as large (0.1 to 1%). Within the sample, other DNA sequences also encode this same CDR3. The gene calls are TRDV2 and TRDJ1, with 8 bases that match TRDD3. This CDR3 region has 17 residues. Per the germline V gene, CDR1 is GEAIGNYY and CDR2 is EKD. V trimming: 3 bases; J trimming: 1 base; junction bases outside the gene matches: 12. Here the CDR3 DNA reads TGTGCCTGTGACTCACTTCCCTACGGGGATACCACCGATAAACTCATCTTT. It specifies CACDSLPYGDTTDKLIF.

This clone has more than one count but fewer than ten. TCRdb attributes to this sequence the protein of a much larger clone, which differs from the DNA translation at residue 8; a read error is likely, and the protein displayed is translated from the DNA. The CDR3 DNA follows: TGTGCCTGTGACACCCTTACTGAGGGACCCTACACCGATAAACTCATCTTT. This translates into CACDTLTEGPYTDKLIF. The chain uses TRDV2 and TRDJ1; D is ambiguous. The CDR3 has 17 amino acids. Trimming took off 0 bases at V and 0 bases at J, with 16 bases between the two ends. Germline lookup yields CDR1 GEAIGNYY and CDR2 EKD.

This clone was found a few times. TCRdb shows a much larger clone's protein in place of this DNA's translation, and the two differ at residue 11, likely through a read error; the protein shown is translated from the DNA. The V gene is TRDV2, the J gene TRDJ1; 12 nucleotides match TRDD3. The CDR3 covers 18 residues. V dropped 1 base and J dropped 0; count of bases not matched to a gene: 8. Germline values: CDR1 GEAIGNYY, CDR2 EKD. DNA of the CDR3: TGTGCCTGTGACACGGTGCTGGGGGATACGCAGTACACCGATAAACTCATCTTT. Amino acids: CACDTVLGDTQYTDKLIF.

The table lists this clone with a few counts. A read error likely explains why the TCRdb protein, taken from a much larger clone, differs from this DNA's translation at residue 7; the protein shown is translated from the DNA. V gene TRDV2 combines with J gene TRDJ1; TRDD3 is a possible D gene (6 bases). CDR1 GEAIGNYY and CDR2 EKD come from the germline V gene. Trimming removed 3 bases at V and 3 bases at J, with 16 bases between. This CDR3 spans 15 amino acids. This CDR3 is CACDPLWDKSDKLIF. The CDR3 coding sequence is TGTGCCTGTGACCCACTGTGGGATAAATCCGATAAACTCATCTTT.

This clone was seen a few times. This DNA's translation and the protein TCRdb lists, from a much larger clone, do not match at residue 7, likely due to a read error; the protein shown is translated from the DNA. The chain employs TRDV2 and TRDJ3; the D gene is possibly TRDD3 (6 bases). CDR1 and CDR2 from the germline V gene are GEAIGNYY and EKD. The ends were cut back, 4 bases at V and 0 bases at J, with 21 bases in the middle. The CDR3 totals 20 residues. CDR3 protein: CACEPYCGIIGSWDTRQMFF. The CDR3, as DNA: TGTGCCTGTGAACCGTACTGTGGGATAATAGGCTCCTGGGACACCCGACAGATGTTTTTC.

This clone has a handful of counts. The mismatch at residue 4 between this DNA's translation and the TCRdb protein of a much larger clone likely reflects a read error; the protein shown is translated from the DNA. The chain combines TRDV2 with TRDJ1; D unresolved. This CDR3 is built from 14 residues. The germline V gene has CDR1 GEAIGNYY and CDR2 EKD. The CDR3 DNA is TGTGCCTGTGGCACCGTCGCGCTACCCGATAAACTCATCTTT. The encoded protein is CACGTVALPDKLIF.

This clone was detected only a few times. One base separates it from a far larger clone, so it is likely a read error. Other DNA variants within this sample encode the same CDR3. The chain couples TRDV2 to TRDJ1, with D possibly matching TRDD3 (5 bases). V dropped 0 bases and J dropped 3 bases, with 22 bases sitting between them. Germline CDR1 and CDR2: GEAIGNYY and EKD. The CDR3 totals 18 residues. CDR3 bases: TGTGCCTGTGACACCGTAGGAGGTGGGGACATCCGATCCGATAAACTCATCTTT. Its translation is CACDTVGGGDIRSDKLIF.

This clone was observed a few times. It differs at one base from a far larger clone, so likely a read error. The same CDR3 can be traced to other DNA sequences in this sample. The chain joins TRDV2 to TRDJ1; no definite D call. V was pared by 0 bases and J by 2 bases, with 12 bases between. The germline gives CDR1 GEAIGNYY, CDR2 EKD. CDR3 size: 15 residues. This chain's CDR3 is CACDTVGSYTDKLIF. The CDR3 bases are TGTGCCTGTGACACCGTAGGGAGTTATACCGATAAACTCATCTTT.

In its sample, this clone was seen many times. This chain connects TRDV2 to TRDJ3, with 9 bases aligning to TRDD3. J was trimmed by 2 bases and V by 2 bases; bases with no gene match: 3. Germline CDR1 and CDR2: GEAIGNYY and EKD. This CDR3 has 17 residues. The CDR3 DNA is TGTGCCTGTGACAGGGGATACGACCCCTGGGACACCCGACAGATGTTTTTC. Translation gives CACDRGYDPWDTRQMFF.